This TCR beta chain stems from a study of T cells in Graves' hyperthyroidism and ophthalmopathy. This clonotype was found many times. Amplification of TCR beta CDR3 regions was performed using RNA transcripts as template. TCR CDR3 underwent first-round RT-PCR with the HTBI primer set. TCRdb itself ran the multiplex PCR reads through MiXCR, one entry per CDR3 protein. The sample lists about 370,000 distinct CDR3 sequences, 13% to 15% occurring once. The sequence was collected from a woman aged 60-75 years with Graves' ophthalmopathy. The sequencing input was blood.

The chain's CDR3 is CASSPTGKINQPQHF. CDR3 nucleotides: TGTGCCAGCAGTCCGACAGGGAAGATAAATCAGCCCCAGCATTTT. The chain links TRBV2 to TRBJ1-5; TRBD1 matches 7 bases. This CDR3 has 15 amino acids. Germline values: CDR1 SNHLY, CDR2 FYNNEI. With V trimmed by 5 bases and J by 4 bases, 8 bases remained unmatched.